These 17 T cell receptor beta chains were all obtained from the same sample, sequenced in a study of molecular identifiers for immune sequencing clone quantification. TCRdb called the PCR reads again in MiXCR, with one record for every CDR3 protein. The table lists some 41,000 distinct CDR3 sequences, 20% to 25% of them singletons. The specimen was naive CD8+ T cells from blood, with Jurkat cell RNA spiked in. Subset here: FACS-sorted CD8+CD4-CCR7+CD45RA+ naive T cells. Source of these receptors: a human donor in good health. Some libraries in this study had Jurkat cell RNA spiked in.

This clonotype was seen repeatedly, ten times or more. V gene TRBV19 combines with J gene TRBJ2-2; weak D call: TRBD1 (5 bases). The V end lost 4 bases, the J end lost 0 bases, and 9 bases lay between the germline ends. The germline V gene has CDR1 LNHDA and CDR2 SQIVND (reference sequence). There are 15 residues in the CDR3. The CDR3 region is CASSSGHPNTGELFF. Here the CDR3 DNA reads TGTGCCAGTAGTAGCGGACACCCGAACACCGGGGAGCTGTTTTTT. The full variable domain, in which reference TRBV19 and TRBJ2-2 provide the parts outside the CDR3, is DGGITQSPKYLFRKEGQNVTLSCEQNLNHDAMYWYRQDPGQGLRLIYYSQIVNDFQKGDIAEGYSVSREKKESFPLTVTSAQKNPTAFYLCASSSGHPNTGELFFGEGSRLTVL.

In this sample, this clonotype turned up many times. In nucleotides, the CDR3 is TGTGCCAGCAGTACGGGGCCCGCGGCAGCCAAAAACATTCAGTACTTC. Its translation is CASSTGPAAAKNIQYF. The rearrangement joins TRBV27 to TRBJ2-4; D is tentatively TRBD1 or TRBD2 (5 bases each). CDR3 size: 16 residues. Germline V lookup: CDR1 MNHEY, CDR2 SMNVEV (reference sequence). V was shortened by 5 bases and J by 0 bases, with 14 bases between the two germline ends.

The table lists this clonotype with many counts. This chain joins TRBV2 and TRBJ2-1; TRBD2 is a possible D gene (6 bases). Per the germline V gene, CDR1 is SNHLY and CDR2 is FYNNEI. The CDR3 loop spans 18 amino acids. V was clipped by 4 bases and J by 9 bases, with 28 bases between them. This chain's CDR3 is CASSVNAFGSPAMGEQFF. The CDR3 DNA reads as TGTGCCAGCAGTGTTAACGCGTTCGGGAGCCCGGCTATGGGTGAGCAGTTCTTC.

This clonotype has a handful of counts. This chain links TRBV13 with TRBJ2-5, with 10 bases matching TRBD1. V dropped 5 bases and J dropped 6; count of bases not matched to a gene: 6. Germline CDR1 PRHDT, CDR2 FYEKMQ (reference sequence). This CDR3 contains 14 residues. For the CDR3, the DNA is TGTGCCAGCAGCCTCTGGACAGGGGGGAAGACCCAGTACTTC. Translated, it gives CASSLWTGGKTQYF.

The gene calls are TRBV2 and TRBJ2-3; TRBD1 matches 9 bases. The CDR3 is 15 residues long. CDR1 is SNHLY and CDR2 is FYNNEI in the germline V gene. The V and J ends lost 8 bases and 7 bases, in that order; junction bases with no gene match: 13. The CDR3 nucleotides read TGTGCCAGCTTTGTGACGGGACAGGGAAGTAATACGCAGTATTTT. It codes for CASFVTGQGSNTQYF. Looking up the rest from reference TRBV2 and TRBJ2-3 gives the full variable domain: EPEVTQTPSHQVTQMGQEVILRCVPISNHLYFYWYRQILGQKVEFLVSFYNNEISEKSEIFDDQFSVERPDGSNFTLKIRSTKLEDSAMYFCASFVTGQGSNTQYFGPGTRLTVL.

This clonotype has ten or more counts. The chain is built from TRBV28 and TRBJ2-5, with TRBD2 matching 12 bases. Germline V gene lookup returns CDR1 MDHEN and CDR2 SYDVKM. The CDR3 has 14 residues. V shed 10 bases and J 4 bases; nucleotides not matched to a gene: 7. The CDR3 is CATKTSGSPETQYF. The DNA for the CDR3 is TGTGCCACGAAGACTAGCGGGAGTCCAGAGACCCAGTACTTC. The complete variable domain, with remaining parts taken from reference TRBV28 and TRBJ2-5, reads DVKVTQSSRYLVKRTGEKVFLECVQDMDHENMFWYRQDPGLGLRLIYFSYDVKMKEKGDIPEGYSVSREKKERFSLILESASTNQTSMYLCATKTSGSPETQYFGPGTRLLVL.

This clonotype was recorded many times. The chain employs TRBV12-3 or TRBV12-4 and TRBJ2-5; TRBD1 might be the D (7 bases). V gave up 4 bases and J gave up 5 bases, with 20 bases separating them. The CDR3 has 16 residues. This CDR3 is CASSSNLDRAGETQYF. DNA for the CDR3: TGTGCCAGCAGTTCCAACCTTGACAGGGCGGGGGAGACCCAGTACTTC.

This clonotype occurred many times. The V call is TRBV27, the J call TRBJ2-7; TRBD1 matches at 7 bases. The length of the CDR3 is 15 residues. CDR1 is MNHEY, CDR2 SMNVEV, per germline (reference sequence). V lost 2 bases, J lost 2 bases, and 6 bases stayed unmatched. CDR3 sequence reads: CASSLMYTGAYEQYF. CDR3 sequence (DNA): TGTGCCAGCAGTTTAATGTACACAGGGGCCTACGAGCAGTACTTC.

This clonotype came up many times. The chain links TRBV19 to TRBJ2-3, with D perhaps matching TRBD2 (6 bases). V dropped 3 bases and J dropped 4 bases, with 14 bases sitting between them. The V gene's germline CDR1 is LNHDA and CDR2 SQIVND (reference sequence). This CDR3 comprises 15 residues. The CDR3 sequence is CASSIGTYRSDTQYF. The CDR3 DNA reads TGTGCCAGTAGTATCGGGACTTACCGGTCAGATACGCAGTATTTT.

Many counts were recorded for this clonotype. The genes are TRBV5-1 and TRBJ1-1, with 8 bases aligning to TRBD1. V was pared by 0 bases and J by 5 bases, with 3 bases of the junction left unmatched. The germline V gene encodes CDR1 SGHRS and CDR2 YFSETQ. This CDR3 has 14 residues. DNA of the CDR3: TGCGCCAGCAGCTTGGACAGGGGGATTACTGAAGCTTTCTTT. It encodes CASSLDRGITEAFF.

Only a few counts were recorded for this clonotype. A single base separates this from a much larger clone, so it may be a read error. The V gene is TRBV15, the J gene TRBJ2-3; TRBD1 is a possible D gene (5 bases). Judging by the DNA end, TRBJ1-5 fits better; the J call may be wrong. This CDR3 is 16 amino acids long. CDR1 LNHNV and CDR2 YYDKDF come from the germline V gene (reference sequence). Here the CDR3 DNA reads TGTGCCACCAGCAGAGATGGTGGGCGGGGCACAGATACGCAGCATTTT. Residues: CATSRDGGRGTDTQHF.

A remark on this clonotype: A single base separates this from a much larger clone, so it may be a read error. This is likely a read error, given that the CDR3 carries no conserved phenylalanine or tryptophan at its end. The chain uses TRBV7-9 and TRBJ2-3, with D unresolved. This CDR3 comprises 14 residues. Germline V gives CDR1 SEHNR, CDR2 FQNEAQ (reference sequence). V lost 3 bases, J lost 5 bases, and 12 bases lay in between. The CDR3 is CASSFESKLDTQYI. CDR3 bases: TGTGCCAGCAGCTTTGAATCCAAGTTAGATACGCAGTATATT.

This clonotype was recorded at least ten times. The genes are TRBV3-1 and TRBJ2-1; the D gene is possibly TRBD1 (6 bases). The CDR3 runs 15 residues. The germline gives CDR1 LGHDT, CDR2 YNNKEL (reference sequence). The V and J ends lost 4 bases and 14 bases respectively, with 24 bases between them. CDR3 DNA: TGTGCCAGCAGCCCCCTAGCTGGGGGCCAAGAAACGGAGTTCTTC. Translation: CASSPLAGGQETEFF.

This clonotype was observed many times. The rearrangement joins TRBV30 to TRBJ2-3; weak D call: TRBD1 (5 bases). With 0 bases removed from V and 10 bases from J, the gap between germline ends came to 11 bases. Per germline, CDR1 GTSNPN and CDR2 SVGIG (reference sequence). This CDR3 is built from 12 residues. CDR3 bases: TGTGCCTGGAGTGTAACAGGTTTTGCGCAGTATTTT. Amino acid sequence: CAWSVTGFAQYF.

This clonotype was detected many times. The chain uses TRBV4-2 and TRBJ2-7; 12 nucleotides line up with TRBD2. V was clipped by 1 base and J by 4 bases; unmatched bases: 8. CDR1 is LGHNA, CDR2 YNFKEQ, per germline. CDR3 size: 17 residues. The CDR3 DNA follows: TGTGCCAGCAGCCAAGGACTAGCGGGAGTCCCAGAGTACGAGCAGTACTTC. Its translation: CASSQGLAGVPEYEQYF.

This clonotype has only a few counts. The chain links TRBV19 to TRBJ2-2, with D maybe TRBD1 (5 bases). The germline V gene encodes CDR1 LNHDA and CDR2 SQIVND (reference sequence). CDR3 length: 13 residues. V was clipped by 3 bases and J by 7 bases, with 9 bases between them. Written as DNA, the CDR3 is TGTGCCAGTAGTATTTCAACAGGCGGGGAGCTGTTTTTT. Protein sequence: CASSISTGGELFF.

The chain links TRBV12-3 or TRBV12-4 to TRBJ1-2; 7 bases line up with TRBD1. The CDR3 has 13 amino acids. The V segment lost 5 bases and the J segment 2 bases; nucleotides outside the gene matches: 2. CDR3: CASSAGGNYGYTF. The CDR3 DNA follows: TGTGCCAGCAGTGCAGGGGGAAACTATGGCTACACCTTC.